This T cell receptor (beta chain) was sequenced for a study of T cell responses to AZD1222 COVID-19 vaccine. General study results and limits: Spike regions recognized by vaccine-associated CD4 TCRs spanned the protein, led by 160-218 and 743-854. The study found Spike-specific TCR breadth and depth rose after two AZD1222 doses.

This CDR3 region has 16 residues. Germline V gene sequence: CDR1 SEHNR, CDR2 FQNEAQ (reference sequence). V lost 4 bases, J lost 7 bases, and 14 bases stayed unmatched. Profiling relied on immunoSEQ multiplex PCR, and the TCRdb table lists in-frame clones only, not all of them. The data show 100,000 to 150,000 clones, with 85% to 90% seen just once and around 20% held by the top ten. With respect to this clone: Its antigen is unknown.

The chain carries TRBV7-9 and TRBJ1-2; 8 nucleotides match TRBD1. The sequence came from an adult in good health. This specimen was peripheral blood, taken on day 0 of AZD1222 vaccination. The CDR3 reads CASSSGQGAGRFGYTF. As DNA, the CDR3 is TGTGCCAGCAGCTCCGGTCAGGGGGCCGGTAGGTTTGGCTACACCTTC.